The sequence of this TCR beta chain was determined in a study of control samples from healthy donors and cancer patients. Trimming pared 4 bases from V and 1 base from J, leaving 20 bases between. The CDR3 has 18 amino acids. Germline CDR1 is LNHDA and CDR2 is SQIVND (reference sequence). Only in-frame clones appear in the TCRdb table, and some are missing; sequencing was by immunoSEQ multiplex PCR. The table has about 65,000 clones, roughly nine tenths seen once. The specimen was PBMCs. The receptor's source is a woman between 45 and 60 years old with colorectal cancer. The chain combines TRBV19 with TRBJ1-5; no firm D call. CDR3 sequence: CASSTRSSSLGSNQPQHF. CDR3 coding DNA: TGTGCCAGTAGTACCCGGTCTAGCAGTTTAGGAAGCAATCAGCCCCAGCATTTT.